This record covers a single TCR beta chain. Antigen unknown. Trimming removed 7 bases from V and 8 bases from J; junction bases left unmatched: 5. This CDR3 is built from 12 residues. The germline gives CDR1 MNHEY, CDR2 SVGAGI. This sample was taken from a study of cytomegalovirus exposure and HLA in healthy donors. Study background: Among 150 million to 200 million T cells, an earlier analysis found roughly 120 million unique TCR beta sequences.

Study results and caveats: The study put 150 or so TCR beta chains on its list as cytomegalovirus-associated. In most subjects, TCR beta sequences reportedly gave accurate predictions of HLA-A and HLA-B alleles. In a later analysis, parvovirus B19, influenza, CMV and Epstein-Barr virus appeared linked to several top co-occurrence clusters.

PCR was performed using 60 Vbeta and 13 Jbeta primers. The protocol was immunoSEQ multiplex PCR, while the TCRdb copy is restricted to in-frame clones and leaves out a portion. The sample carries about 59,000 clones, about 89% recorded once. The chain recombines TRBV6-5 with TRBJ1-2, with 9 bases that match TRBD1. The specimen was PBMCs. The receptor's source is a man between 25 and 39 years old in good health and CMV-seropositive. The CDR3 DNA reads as TGTGCCAGCACCGACACAGGGGGCGGCTACACCTTC. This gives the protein CASTDTGGGYTF.